What follows is one TCR beta chain and its context. Antigen unknown. Time point: cycle 4 day 1 (C4D1), after more than five weeks of nivolumab. Autologous stem cell transplantation was followed by relapse in every patient, and brentuximab vedotin exposure varied. The sample originates from a study of PD-1 blockade in classical Hodgkin lymphoma. Profiled with immunoSEQ multiplex PCR; TCRdb holds only in-frame clones, not every one. The sample includes about 93,000 clones, over 75% of them seen just once. General study points: Lower baseline TCR diversity marked trial partial responders and progressors.

This CDR3 has 13 amino acids. V was trimmed by 5 bases and J by 1 base, leaving 11 bases between them. CDR1 and CDR2 (germline): SQVTM, ANQGSEA. This chain links TRBV29-1 with TRBJ1-1, with a possible D match to TRBD1 (5 bases). The sequence derives from a human donor with classical Hodgkin lymphoma. Here the sequenced sample was peripheral blood mononuclear cells (PBMCs), taken before the fourth cycle of nivolumab. The CDR3 loop is CSVSGGENTEAFF. CDR3 DNA: TGCAGCGTTAGTGGAGGGGAGAACACTGAAGCTTTCTTT.